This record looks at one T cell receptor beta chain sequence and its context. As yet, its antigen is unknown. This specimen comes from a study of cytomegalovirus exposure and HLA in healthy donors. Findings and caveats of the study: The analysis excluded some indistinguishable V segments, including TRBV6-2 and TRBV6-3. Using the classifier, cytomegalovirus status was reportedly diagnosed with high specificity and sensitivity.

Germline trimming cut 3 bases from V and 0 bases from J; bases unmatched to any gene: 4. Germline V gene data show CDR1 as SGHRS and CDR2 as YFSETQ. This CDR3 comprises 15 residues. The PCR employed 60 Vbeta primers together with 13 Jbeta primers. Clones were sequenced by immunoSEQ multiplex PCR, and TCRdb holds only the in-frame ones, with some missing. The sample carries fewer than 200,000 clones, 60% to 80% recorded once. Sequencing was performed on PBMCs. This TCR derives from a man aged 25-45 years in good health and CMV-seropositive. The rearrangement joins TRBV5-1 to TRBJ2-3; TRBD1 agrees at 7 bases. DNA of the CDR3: TGCGCCAGCAGCTCCTTGGGACAGAGCACAGATACGCAGTATTTT. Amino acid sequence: CASSSLGQSTDTQYF.